These T cell receptor beta chains were read from a single sample in a study of blood T cell repertoires in COVID-19. Sequencing used immunoSEQ multiplex PCR; TCRdb keeps in-frame clones, though not all of them. Counted here are about 82,000 clones, approximately 78% occurring once; the ten biggest clones make up around 34%. Input material: peripheral blood. Every receptor here comes from a man between 60 and 75 years old with COVID-19, enrolled during active disease. Both conserved end residues are part of each CDR3. The D gene is left open where the match is weak. Size tells how often a clone was seen (once, few, many) or the class of an expanded clone, and some rows leave it out.

-	TRBV3-1/TRBV3-2	TRBJ2-7	TRBD1	CASSNGQAYEQYF	TGTGCCAGCAGCAACGGACAGGCCTACGAGCAGTACTTC
-	TRBV4-2	TRBJ1-4	-	CASSQVTSATNEKLFF	TGTGCCAGCAGCCAAGTCACGAGTGCAACTAATGAAAAACTGTTTTTT
-	TRBV11-3	TRBJ2-5	TRBD2	CASSLGSAGGGETQYF	TGTGCCAGCAGCTTAGGGTCCGCGGGAGGAGGGGAGACCCAGTACTTC
-	TRBV7-2	TRBJ1-1	-	CASSLEVGGLAFF	TGTGCCAGCAGCTTAGAGGTCGGTGGGCTAGCTTTCTTT
-	TRBV7-6	TRBJ1-2	TRBD1	CASSLGGQGYDGYTF	TGTGCCAGCAGCTTAGGGGGACAGGGGTATGATGGCTACACCTTC
-	TRBV6-2/TRBV6-3	TRBJ2-1	-	CASSLTTARPGYNEQFF	TGTGCCAGCAGTCTAACGACAGCCAGGCCCGGGTACAATGAGCAGTTCTTC
few	TRBV4-2	TRBJ1-1	TRBD1	CASSQTGRGTEAFF	TGTGCCAGCAGCCAGACAGGGCGGGGAACTGAAGCTTTCTTT
-	TRBV7-7	TRBJ2-1	-	CASSPSRVDGEQFF	TGTGCTAGCAGCCCAAGCAGGGTAGATGGTGAGCAGTTCTTC
once	TRBV12-1	TRBJ2-3	-	CASSVSSTGTSYTDTQYF	TGTGCCAGCAGCGTATCCTCCACCGGGACTTCCTACACAGATACGCAGTATTTT
many	TRBV5-8	TRBJ1-1	-	CASSLGAGDDTEAFF	TGTGCCAGCAGCTTGGGGGCCGGCGACGACACTGAAGCTTTCTTT
-	TRBV19	TRBJ2-1	-	CASSETDYNEQFF	TGTGCCAGTAGTGAGACAGATTACAATGAGCAGTTCTTC
-	TRBV6-5	TRBJ2-6	-	CASSYSGVSVANVLTF	TGTGCCAGCAGTTACTCCGGGGTGTCGGTGGCCAACGTCCTGACTTTC
-	TRBV5-6	TRBJ1-6	TRBD1	CASSRDRASSYNSPLHF	TGTGCCAGCAGCAGGGACAGGGCGAGCTCCTATAATTCACCCCTCCACTTT
-	TRBV5-6	TRBJ2-1	TRBD2	CASSQLAGGDYNEQFF	TGTGCCAGCAGCCAACTAGCGGGGGGGGATTACAATGAGCAGTTCTTC
few	TRBV30	TRBJ2-4	TRBD1	CAWSAQGAQNIQYF	TGTGCCTGGAGTGCGCAGGGGGCGCAAAACATTCAGTACTTC
-	TRBV7-3	TRBJ2-2	TRBD1	CASSLVGTGYTGELFF	TGTGCCAGCAGCTTAGTGGGGACAGGGTACACCGGGGAGCTGTTTTTT
-	TRBV20-1	TRBJ2-5	-	CSASEQETQYF	TGCAGTGCTAGCGAGCAAGAGACCCAGTACTTC
-	TRBV19	TRBJ2-1	TRBD1	CASNDRGRINEQFF	TGTGCCAGTAATGACAGGGGGCGCATCAATGAGCAGTTCTTC
-	TRBV6-6	TRBJ1-2	-	CASLGQATNYGYTF	TGTGCCAGCCTGGGGCAGGCAACTAACTATGGCTACACCTTC
-	TRBV6-6	TRBJ2-7	-	CASSSSDRNYEQYF	TGTGCCAGCAGTTCCTCGGACAGAAACTACGAGCAGTACTTC
few	TRBV19	TRBJ1-2	TRBD1	CASKDDRGHGYTF	TGTGCCAGCAAAGACGACAGGGGGCATGGCTACACCTTC
-	TRBV6-5	TRBJ1-4	-	CASSYAGLDEKLFF	TGTGCCAGCAGTTATGCAGGGCTTGACGAAAAACTGTTTTTT
-	TRBV7-9	TRBJ2-7	TRBD1	CASGSGTDYEQYF	TGTGCCAGCGGCTCCGGGACAGACTACGAGCAGTACTTC
-	TRBV27	TRBJ2-7	-	CASSFSGRRGEQYF	TGTGCCAGCAGTTTTTCCGGACGGCGAGGGGAGCAGTACTTC
-	TRBV6-5	TRBJ2-1	TRBD1	CASRTPGQFYEQFF	TGTGCCAGCAGGACCCCGGGACAGTTCTATGAGCAGTTCTTC
-	TRBV29-1	TRBJ1-1	-	CTTGGDGTHTEAFF	TGCACCACTGGGGGGGACGGAACACACACTGAAGCTTTCTTT
-	TRBV18	TRBJ2-3	-	CASSSGTVDTQYF	TGTGCCAGCTCATCAGGGACTGTGGATACGCAGTATTTT
-	TRBV11-3	TRBJ2-7	TRBD1	CASSLSGTGLYEQYF	TGTGCCAGCAGCCTTTCCGGGACAGGGCTATACGAGCAGTACTTC
once	TRBV5-1	TRBJ1-4	TRBD1	CASSPRTGNEKLFF	TGCGCCAGCAGCCCTAGGACAGGGAATGAAAAACTGTTTTTT
-	TRBV5-1	TRBJ1-4	TRBD1	CASSLAGTGGNEKLFF	TGCGCCAGCAGCTTGGCGGGAACAGGGGGCAATGAAAAACTGTTTTTT
-	TRBV30	TRBJ1-3	TRBD1	CAWSGPNRGVGNTIYF	TGTGCCTGGAGTGGTCCGAACAGGGGCGTGGGAAACACCATATATTTT
-	TRBV2	TRBJ1-5	TRBD1	CASSQQGAREPQHF	TGTGCCAGCAGTCAACAGGGGGCTAGGGAGCCCCAGCATTTT
-	TRBV27	TRBJ1-3	TRBD1	CASTLGGTGVSLSGNTIYF	TGTGCCAGCACCCTAGGCGGGACAGGGGTAAGTCTCTCTGGAAACACCATATATTTT
-	TRBV4-3	TRBJ1-4	-	CASSQLTGAGKLFF	TGCGCCAGCAGCCAATTAACTGGAGCCGGAAAACTGTTTTTT
-	TRBV18	TRBJ1-6	-	CASSPVRGNSPLHF	TGTGCCAGCTCACCCGTAAGGGGGAATTCACCCCTCCACTTT
-	TRBV11-2	TRBJ2-7	-	CASSLQGGPYEQYF	TGTGCCAGCAGCTTACAGGGAGGTCCCTACGAGCAGTACTTC
few	TRBV5-1	TRBJ2-1	-	CASSLYRTANNEQFF	TGCGCCAGCAGCTTGTACAGGACAGCTAACAATGAGCAGTTCTTC
-	TRBV9	TRBJ2-7	-	CASSVQTGTEQYF	TGTGCCAGCAGCGTACAAACGGGAACCGAGCAGTACTTC
-	TRBV19	TRBJ2-5	-	CASSIGSAGTSGETQYF	TGTGCCAGTAGTATTGGTAGTGCGGGAACCTCGGGGGAGACCCAGTACTTC
-	TRBV7-2	TRBJ2-3	-	CASSTQGGLTDTQYF	TGTGCCAGCAGCACGCAGGGCGGCCTCACAGATACGCAGTATTTT
-	TRBV11-3	TRBJ2-3	-	CASSVRSQGRTDTQYF	TGTGCCAGCAGCGTAAGATCACAGGGCCGAACAGATACGCAGTATTTT
-	TRBV4-3	TRBJ2-1	TRBD2	CASSGRAGNEQFF	TGCGCCAGCAGCGGGAGGGCCGGAAATGAGCAGTTCTTC
-	TRBV7-8	TRBJ1-5	-	CASSPTVKSYNQPQHF	TGTGCCAGCAGCCCCACGGTCAAGTCTTACAATCAGCCCCAGCATTTT
few	TRBV2	TRBJ1-1	-	CASSRLTPGLQAFF	TGTGCCAGCAGTCGCCTGACACCGGGACTTCAGGCTTTCTTT
-	TRBV18	TRBJ1-5	-	CASSPGQGVGQPQHF	TGTGCCAGCTCACCAGGGCAGGGTGTAGGTCAGCCCCAGCATTTT
few	TRBV9	TRBJ2-3	-	CASSPGTGDTQYF	TGTGCCAGCAGCCCAGGGACTGGAGATACGCAGTATTTT
few	TRBV5-4	TRBJ1-1	-	CASSPLRNTEAFF	TGTGCCAGCAGCCCTTTGCGGAACACTGAAGCTTTCTTT
-	TRBV11-2	TRBJ2-7	TRBD1	CASSPRGTGGIYEQYF	TGTGCCAGCAGCCCAAGGGGGACAGGGGGGATCTACGAGCAGTACTTC
-	TRBV2	TRBJ2-6	-	CASSPTTASTSSGANVLTF	TGTGCCAGCAGTCCTACGACAGCTTCAACTTCCTCTGGGGCCAACGTCCTGACTTTC
-	TRBV11-2	TRBJ1-6	TRBD1	CASSEDRANSPLHF	TGTGCCAGCAGTGAGGACAGGGCAAATTCACCCCTCCACTTT
-	TRBV19	TRBJ2-3	-	CASGRTDYTDTQYF	TGTGCCAGTGGTCGGACAGATTACACAGATACGCAGTATTTT
-	TRBV7-2	TRBJ2-3	TRBD1	CASSPGQGADTQYF	TGTGCCAGCAGCCCGGGACAGGGTGCAGATACGCAGTATTTT
-	TRBV5-6	TRBJ2-3	TRBD1	CASSLGQVTDTQYF	TGTGCCAGCAGCCTAGGACAGGTCACAGATACGCAGTATTTT